Listed below are T cell receptor beta chains from one sample, sequenced in a study of identical twins. TCRdb reprocessed the 5' RACE reads with MiXCR, giving one entry per CDR3 protein. Of hundreds of thousands of distinct CDR3 sequences listed, 10% to 15% were seen once; the top ten hold more than 6%. The same sample was also studied in work on yellow fever vaccine responses in identical twins.

Sequencing was performed on CD8+ T cells sorted from blood. The receptors were gathered from a woman in her late teens or twenties in good health. Each CDR3 is given with its conserved first and last residue. A D gene is named only where the DNA matches it firmly. Where a row states a size, it is once, few, many or the class of an expanded clone; other rows omit it.

D,J,size,V,DNA,CDR3
.,TRBJ2-1,many,TRBV20-1,TGCAGTGCCTCTAACGCAGTAAAGGGACCCAATGAGCAGTTCTTC,CSASNAVKGPNEQFF
TRBD1,TRBJ2-6,few,TRBV3-1,TGTGCCAGCAGCCAAGCATCCGGGACAGGGGGCCCAAGCTCTGGGGCCAACGTCCTGACTTTC,CASSQASGTGGPSSGANVLTF
.,TRBJ2-1,.,TRBV7-9,TGTGCCAGCAGCTCCTCTACCGACGGTTTTTCCTACAATGAGCAGTTCTTC,CASSSSTDGFSYNEQFF
.,TRBJ2-1,.,TRBV7-6,TGTGCCAGCAGCCCAGGGTTCGATTACAATGAGCAGTTCTTC,CASSPGFDYNEQFF
.,TRBJ1-6,.,TRBV20-1,TGCAGTGCTAGCCCGGGGGAGGCTTCACCCCTCCACTTT,CSASPGEASPLHF
TRBD2,TRBJ2-5,.,TRBV20-1,TGCAGTGCAAAAGCGGGAGGATATTTGAGTGAGACCCAGTACTTC,CSAKAGGYLSETQYF
TRBD2,TRBJ2-1,.,TRBV4-1,TGCGCCAGCAGTGGGAACTTTGCGGGGGGGGACAATGAGCAGTTCTTC,CASSGNFAGGDNEQFF
TRBD2,TRBJ2-7,.,TRBV20-1,TGCAGTGCTCGAGGCGGGACTAGTGTCGAGCAGTACTTC,CSARGGTSVEQYF
.,TRBJ2-5,few,TRBV9,TGTGCCAGCAGCGTAGATGGAAACGTGCGGGAGACCCAGTACTTC,CASSVDGNVRETQYF
TRBD2,TRBJ2-1,few,TRBV20-1,TGCAGTGCGAGCCCTCGGGAGGGGGGATTGGATGAGCAGTTCTTC,CSASPREGGLDEQFF
.,TRBJ1-1,.,TRBV29-1,TGCAGCGTTGACAGGCAAACTGAAGCTTTCTTT,CSVDRQTEAFF
TRBD1,TRBJ2-1,.,TRBV7-6,TGTGCCAGCAGCGGGACAGGGCGATCTTTCGATGAGCAGTTCTTC,CASSGTGRSFDEQFF
TRBD2,TRBJ2-3,.,TRBV23-1,TGCGCCAGCAGTCAACCGGGACTAGCGGGAGCAGATACGCAGTATTTT,CASSQPGLAGADTQYF
.,TRBJ2-3,few,TRBV3-1,TGTGCCAGCAGCCAAGAGCGGAACCTCAAGCGAGGAGATACGCAGTATTTT,CASSQERNLKRGDTQYF
TRBD2,TRBJ2-3,few,TRBV11-3,TGTGCCAGCAGCCCAGGACTAGCGGGGGGGCCGTGCGATACGCAGTATTTT,CASSPGLAGGPCDTQYF
.,TRBJ1-6,few,TRBV2,TGTGCCAGCAGTGAACGATGGACAAAGAATTCACCCCTCCACTTT,CASSERWTKNSPLHF
TRBD2,TRBJ2-7,few,TRBV20-1,TGCAGCGCCAGCGGGAGCGCCACCTACGAGCAGTACTTC,CSASGSATYEQYF
.,TRBJ2-7,few,TRBV29-1,TGCAGCGTCTTTGGAGGACACTACGAGCAGTACTTC,CSVFGGHYEQYF
.,TRBJ2-1,many,TRBV7-3,TGTGCCAGCAGCATCGTAATAGCAGATTACAATGAGCAGTTCTTC,CASSIVIADYNEQFF
.,TRBJ2-3,.,TRBV11-2,TGTGCCAGCAGCTTAGATCGGGCCCGGGAGAGGGGCACAGATACGCAGTATTTT,CASSLDRARERGTDTQYF
TRBD2,TRBJ2-7,many,TRBV7-2,TGTGCCAGCAGCTTAGTCAGTGCTAGCGGGAACTACGAGCAGTACTTC,CASSLVSASGNYEQYF
.,TRBJ1-4,.,TRBV9,TGTGCCAGCAGCGTAGCCGGGAATGAAAAACTGTTTTTT,CASSVAGNEKLFF
.,TRBJ2-5,few,TRBV28,TGTGCCAGCAGTGTAAATCTGCCGGGTGGGACCCAGTACTTC,CASSVNLPGGTQYF
.,TRBJ2-1,few,TRBV4-1,TGCGCCAGCAGCCAAAAGGGCCTACTAGTCATGGGTGGTAATGAGCAGTTCTTC,CASSQKGLLVMGGNEQFF
TRBD2,TRBJ2-5,few,TRBV3-1,TGTGCCAGCAGCCAAGATGCGACTAGCGGGGGTAGTGAGACCCAGTACTTC,CASSQDATSGGSETQYF
TRBD1,TRBJ1-1,many,TRBV4-1,TGCGCCAGCAGCTATCGACAGGGGACGTGGAACACTGAAGCTTTCTTT,CASSYRQGTWNTEAFF
.,TRBJ2-3,.,TRBV4-2,TGTGCCAGCAGCCAAGTGGCCGGCAGCACAGATACGCAGTATTTT,CASSQVAGSTDTQYF
.,TRBJ1-2,few,TRBV6-9,TGTGCCAGCAGTTCACCTCCGATTAACTATGGCTACACCTTC,CASSSPPINYGYTF
.,TRBJ2-3,many,TRBV5-1,TGCGCCAGCAGCCTATCAGAAGGGGGGATCACAGATACGCAGTATTTT,CASSLSEGGITDTQYF
.,TRBJ2-3,.,TRBV27,TGTGCCAGCAGTTTAGTGTGGTCAGATACGCAGTATTTT,CASSLVWSDTQYF
.,TRBJ2-3,.,TRBV5-6,TGTGCCAGCAGCCCCGGGGTCGGCCGGGGCACAGATACGCAGTATTTT,CASSPGVGRGTDTQYF
.,TRBJ2-1,.,TRBV7-6,TGTGCCAGCAGCTTAGTCGAACATTTACCGTACAATGAGCAGTTCTTC,CASSLVEHLPYNEQFF
.,TRBJ2-4,few,TRBV11-2,TGTGCCAGCAGTGGAGGGGAGAAAATCAAAAACATTCAGTACTTC,CASSGGEKIKNIQYF
.,TRBJ2-1,.,TRBV19,TGTGCCAGTAGTTCCTCCCCCTATGAGCAGTTCTTC,CASSSSPYEQFF
.,TRBJ2-7,.,TRBV7-9,TGTGCCAGCAGCCCTTGGGGGACCGAGCAGTACTTC,CASSPWGTEQYF
.,TRBJ2-1,.,TRBV2,TGTGCCAGCAGTGAAGGGGACTCCCACAATGAGCAGTTCTTC,CASSEGDSHNEQFF
TRBD2,TRBJ2-1,.,TRBV9,TGTGCCAGCAGCGTTTCAACTAGCGGGACAACAAAGTACAATGAGCAGTTCTTC,CASSVSTSGTTKYNEQFF
.,TRBJ2-1,.,TRBV6-1,TGTGCCAGCAGTGATCCCAGATGGACCAGCTCCTACAATGAGCAGTTCTTC,CASSDPRWTSSYNEQFF
.,TRBJ2-2,few,TRBV4-1,TGCGCCAGCAGCCAAGATCTGAGGACCGGGGAGCTGTTTTTT,CASSQDLRTGELFF
TRBD1,TRBJ2-5,.,TRBV13,TGTGCCAGCAGCCTACTACAGGGGGCATGGGAAGAGACCCAGTACTTC,CASSLLQGAWEETQYF
TRBD2,TRBJ2-1,.,TRBV4-1,TGCGTCAGCAGCCCGGCCGGGGCGGGAGCACTTAGGAATGAGCAGTTCTTC,CVSSPAGAGALRNEQFF
.,TRBJ2-3,few,TRBV28,TGTGCCAGCGAACCCGCGGGGGCCCCATCTCAGACGCAGTATTTT,CASEPAGAPSQTQYF
.,TRBJ1-6,.,TRBV14,TGTGCCAGCAGCCTTGGTAACGTCGGAAATTCACCCCTCCACTTT,CASSLGNVGNSPLHF
.,TRBJ1-6,few,TRBV6-1,TGTGCCAGCACCGCCCTATCGACAGGCGTTCTTACTAATTCACCCCTCCACTTT,CASTALSTGVLTNSPLHF
TRBD2,TRBJ2-5,.,TRBV28,TGTGCCAGCAGTACCGGACTAGCGGGAGGGCCGAAGGAGACCCAGTACTTC,CASSTGLAGGPKETQYF
TRBD2,TRBJ2-1,many,TRBV15,TGTGCCACCAGCAGAGATCCTAGCGGGGGCCTGAACTCCTACAATGAGCAGTTCTTC,CATSRDPSGGLNSYNEQFF
.,TRBJ1-5,.,TRBV7-9,TGTGCCAGCAGCCCCCCGGAGGGTAACGATCAGCCCCAGCATTTT,CASSPPEGNDQPQHF
.,TRBJ1-1,few,TRBV25-1,TGTGCCAGCAGTGAAAACCCGGGGGAGAACACTGAAGCTTTCTTT,CASSENPGENTEAFF
TRBD2,TRBJ2-7,many,TRBV7-9,TGTGCCAGCAGCTTAGGGGAGCGGGACTACGAGCAGTACTTC,CASSLGERDYEQYF
.,TRBJ2-7,few,TRBV5-6,TGTGCCAGCAGCTTGGCTGGGGGCAACTACGAGCAGTACTTC,CASSLAGGNYEQYF
TRBD2,TRBJ2-1,.,TRBV20-1,TGCAGTGCTAGAGCGGGACTAGAGCGTAATGAGCAGTTCTTC,CSARAGLERNEQFF
.,TRBJ2-1,many,TRBV4-2,TGTGCCAGCAGCCAAGGTCTGAGCGCTAAAGACTCGCGGAATGAGCAGTTCTTC,CASSQGLSAKDSRNEQFF
.,TRBJ2-2,few,TRBV11-2,TGTGCCACGGAGGGTAGCGGCCCCGGGGAGCTGTTTTTT,CATEGSGPGELFF
TRBD1,TRBJ2-5,.,TRBV27,TGTGCCAGCAGTTTACGGCTAACAGGGGCGCGGGAGACCCAGTACTTC,CASSLRLTGARETQYF
.,TRBJ2-1,.,TRBV25-1,TGTGCCAGCAGTGAATATGGGAATGAGCAGTTCTTC,CASSEYGNEQFF
.,TRBJ2-7,.,TRBV5-1,TGCGCCAGCAGCTTGGGCACCCCCATATACGAGCAGTACTTC,CASSLGTPIYEQYF
.,TRBJ2-7,.,TRBV18,TGTGCCAGCCTACCCTCCACAGGGCCCCTCGGGGAGCAGTACTTC,CASLPSTGPLGEQYF